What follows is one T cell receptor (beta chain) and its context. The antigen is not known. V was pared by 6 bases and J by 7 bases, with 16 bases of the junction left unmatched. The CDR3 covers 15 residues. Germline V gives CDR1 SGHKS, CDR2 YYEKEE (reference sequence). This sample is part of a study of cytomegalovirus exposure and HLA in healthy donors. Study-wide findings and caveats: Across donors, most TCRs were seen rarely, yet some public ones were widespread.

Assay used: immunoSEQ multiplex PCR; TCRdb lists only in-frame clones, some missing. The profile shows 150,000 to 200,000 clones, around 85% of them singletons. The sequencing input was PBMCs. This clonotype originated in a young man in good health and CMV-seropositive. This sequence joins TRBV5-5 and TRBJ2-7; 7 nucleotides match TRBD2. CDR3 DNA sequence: TGTGCCAGCACCACTCTCGGGGAGGGTCTCTGGGAGCAGTACTTC. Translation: CASTTLGEGLWEQYF.